This TCR beta chain was identified during a study of T cell responses to AZD1222 COVID-19 vaccine. Here immunoSEQ multiplex PCR was the method, and the copy in TCRdb shows in-frame clones only, minus some. The sample carries over 100,000 clones, about 89% recorded once. Here the sequenced sample was peripheral blood, taken 28 days after the second dose of the MenACWY control vaccine. This receptor was identified in an adult who received the MenACWY meningococcal vaccine as a control.

The CDR3 loop is CASSRGQGRLSEKLFF. CDR3 nucleotides: TGCGCCAGCAGCCGAGGACAGGGACGGCTGAGTGAAAAACTGTTTTTT. The chain has TRBV5-1 and TRBJ1-4; 8 nucleotides match TRBD1. The CDR3 has 16 amino acids. Germline-derived CDR1 and CDR2 are SGHRS and YFSETQ. With 4 bases clipped from V and 7 bases from J, the junction kept 12 bases outside the gene matches.